This T cell receptor (beta chain) was sequenced in a study of blood T cell repertoires in COVID-19. This clone was counted a few times. TCRdb's copy holds only in-frame clones and misses some; the assay was immunoSEQ multiplex PCR. The sample has tens of thousands of clones, less than 85% seen once. CDR1 is GTSNPN, CDR2 SVGIG, per germline (reference sequence). There are 12 residues in the CDR3. The V end was cut by 2 bases, the J end by 7 bases, with 9 bases between. The origin of this receptor is a man between 60 and 75 years old with active COVID-19. J is TRBJ1-5 and V is TRBV30; no definite D call. Sequenced: peripheral blood. The CDR3 reads CAWSPAGQPQHF. For the CDR3, the DNA is TGTGCCTGGAGTCCAGCGGGGCAGCCCCAGCATTTT.